The subject of this entry is one T cell receptor (beta chain). Its antigen remains unidentified. These data belong to a study of CD8 T cells in ankylosing spondylitis. Findings of the study overall: Disease-linked clones were reportedly significantly enriched in matched ankylosing spondylitis synovial fluid. Prior work had noted some motif variants in reactive arthritis blood and synovial fluid.

One entry per CDR3 protein, called by TCRdb with MiXCR from the 5' RACE reads. The top ten hold 6.6% of the sample, which has approximately 220,000 distinct CDR3 sequences, around a quarter seen once. Trimming took 0 bases from V and 5 from J, leaving 9 bases between them. The CDR3 is 15 amino acids. From germline, CDR1 is SGHRS and CDR2 YFSETQ. The source material was blood, either unsorted or a sorted T cell fraction (not recorded which). The J gene is TRBJ1-6, the V gene TRBV5-1, with a possible D match to TRBD1 (5 bases). This clonotype was sampled from a male donor with ankylosing spondylitis or in good health (not recorded which). CDR3 sequence reads: CASSLEGRNNSPLHF. CDR3 DNA: TGCGCCAGCAGCTTGGAGGGGAGGAATAATTCACCCCTCCACTTT.